Below, one T cell receptor (beta chain) is given with its context. This clone was counted once. No antigen is known for it. No base quality values were provided; no much bigger clone lies one nucleotide off. This entry is derived from a study of blood T cell repertoires in COVID-19 (TCRdb year 2020). Study-wide context: Collaborator samples came from the United States, Italy and Spain and covered acute and convalescent phases of COVID-19. The prospective study material was composed of cDNA or gDNA derived from T cells, B-cell-depleted T cells, or PBMCs. The dataset comprised deeply sampled blood TCRbeta repertoires from subjects exposed to, actively infected with, or recovered from COVID-19. The repertoires were made available in a free public database intended to serve as a resource for research on the immune response to SARS-CoV-2. Samples were obtained from the ongoing ImmuneRACE study (first 160 participants) and from some 1,200 subjects provided by 6 global collaborators. A de-identified subject ID, COVID-19 status, age in years and sex were almost always included in the sample metadata. Where available, HLA class I and class II types were taken from metadata supplied by the sample provider and were not determined by assay-based typing.

CDR1 and CDR2, per the germline V gene, are MNHNS and SASEGT. The CDR3 runs 12 amino acids, cysteine and phenylalanine included. Left in the record is the CDR3 DNA by itself, 36 bases read in frame from the first base. Relative to germline, V is 2 bases shorter and J is 9 bases shorter, with 9 bases between their ends. The immunoSEQ Assay, a bias-controlled multiplex PCR, was used to amplify TCRbeta CDR3 regions from genomic DNA. The authors processed their data as follows. The number of nucleated cells in each sample was estimated by amplification of reference gene primers within the assay. To quantify the absolute abundance of each unique TCRbeta CDR3 rearrangement, sequence reads were collapsed and filtered. For each sample, productive Simpson clonality was calculated as the square root of Simpson's diversity index across productive rearrangements. The clones in this table, taken by TCRdb from immuneACCESS, are in-frame only. Not every clone is retained; where verified, under half of the shortfall comes from an unresolved V gene, and the cause of the rest is unknown. Clone size and the V and J calls come from that table; the DNA yielded D and trimming. The sample table records roughly 120,000 clones; roughly 90% of these occur just once. The ten largest make up around 3.6% of the sample.

Whole blood was collected in K2EDTA tubes by collaborating institutions according to the institutions' own protocols. For TCRbeta analysis, collaborators shipped samples as frozen whole blood, isolated PBMCs, or DNA extracted from either of those sample types. Paper-wide results and their limitations: The quantity of clinical and demographic metadata differed by source and by participant and was supplied without curation.

This clonotype was sampled from a man aged 45-65 years with active COVID-19. The sample taken for sequencing was peripheral blood. The chain was built from TRBV6-1 and TRBJ2-3; the D gene is perhaps TRBD2, from 6 matching bases. The DNA sequence reads TGTGCCAGCAGTGAACAAGCGGGCACGCAGTATTTT. This yields the protein CASSEQAGTQYF.